The table lists the clone carrying this TCR beta chain with many counts. TCRdb re-called the PCR reads via MiXCR. This table holds tens of thousands of clones, 25% to 35% found once. This sample was taken from a study of metastatic and nonmetastatic thyroid tumors. Germline CDR1 and CDR2: KGHSH and LQKENI. V lost 0 bases and J lost 2, with 11 bases in between. The CDR3 sequence is 16 residues long. Thyroid surgery took place with no prior treatment in any patient. Sequencing input: blood. The J gene is TRBJ1-3, the V gene TRBV18; weak D call: TRBD1 (6 bases). This clonotype originated in a female donor with papillary thyroid cancer or a benign thyroid nodule (not recorded which). Some clones in this sample may be carry-over from other donors' samples. CDR3 protein: CASSPPVAGAGNTIYF. The CDR3 region has the DNA TGTGCCAGCTCACCACCTGTCGCAGGGGCTGGAAACACCATATATTTT.